This T cell receptor (beta chain) appears in the sequencing data of a study of T cell responses to AZD1222 COVID-19 vaccine. Study results and limitations: Clonal diversity may have been underestimated, and the donors were mostly white British, with more females than males. With dominance at 160-218 and 743-854, vaccine-associated CD4 TCRs spanned spike. Spike-specific TCR breadth and depth went up after people got two AZD1222 doses.

With V trimmed by 3 bases and J by 2 bases, 0 bases remained unmatched. The CDR3 loop spans 14 amino acids. Looked up from germline, CDR1 is SEHNR and CDR2 is FQNEAQ (reference sequence). About this clone: Its antigen is still unknown.

Profiling relied on immunoSEQ multiplex PCR, and the TCRdb table lists in-frame clones only, not all of them. The table includes around 97,000 clones, 80% to 90% detected once. This TCR was sampled from an adult in good health. The sample in question was peripheral blood, obtained on day 0 of AZD1222 vaccination. The rearrangement uses TRBV7-9 and TRBJ2-7; 11 nucleotides align to TRBD2. In DNA form, the CDR3 reads TGTGCCAGCAGCTTTAGCGGGAGGGCCTACGAGCAGTACTTC. This gives the protein CASSFSGRAYEQYF. The whole variable domain, filled in from reference TRBV7-9 and TRBJ2-7, reads DTGVSQNPRHKITKRGQNVTFRCDPISEHNRLYWYRQTLGQGPEFLTYFQNEAQLEKSRLLSDRFSAERPKGSFSTLEIQRTEQGDSAMYLCASSFSGRAYEQYFGPGTRLTVT.